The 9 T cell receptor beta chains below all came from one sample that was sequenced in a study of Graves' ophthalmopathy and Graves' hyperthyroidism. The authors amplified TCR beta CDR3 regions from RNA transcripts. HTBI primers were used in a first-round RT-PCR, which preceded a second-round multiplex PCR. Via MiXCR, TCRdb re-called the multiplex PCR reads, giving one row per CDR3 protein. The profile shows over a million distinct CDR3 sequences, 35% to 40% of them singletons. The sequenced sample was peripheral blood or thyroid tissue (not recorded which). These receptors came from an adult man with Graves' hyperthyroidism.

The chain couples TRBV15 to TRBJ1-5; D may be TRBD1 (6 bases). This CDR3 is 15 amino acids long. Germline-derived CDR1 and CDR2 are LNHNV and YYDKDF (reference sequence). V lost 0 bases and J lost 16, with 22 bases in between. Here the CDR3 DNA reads TGTGCCACCAGCAGAGATGCCCACAGGGTCAGGGGCCAACATTTT. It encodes CATSRDAHRVRGQHF.

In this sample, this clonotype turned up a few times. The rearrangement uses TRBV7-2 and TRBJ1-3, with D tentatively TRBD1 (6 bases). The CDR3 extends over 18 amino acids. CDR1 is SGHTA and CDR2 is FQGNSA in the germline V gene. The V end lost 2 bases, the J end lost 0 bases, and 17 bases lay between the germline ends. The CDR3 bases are TGTGCCAGCAGCTTATGGTTAGGGGGGTATGACTCTGGAAACACCATATATTTT. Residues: CASSLWLGGYDSGNTIYF.

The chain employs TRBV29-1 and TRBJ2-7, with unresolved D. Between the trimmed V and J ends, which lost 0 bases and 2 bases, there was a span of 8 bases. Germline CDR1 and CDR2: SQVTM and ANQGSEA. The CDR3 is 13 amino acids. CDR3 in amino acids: CSVEEGRAYEQYF. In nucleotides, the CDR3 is TGCAGCGTTGAAGAGGGTAGGGCCTACGAGCAGTACTTC.

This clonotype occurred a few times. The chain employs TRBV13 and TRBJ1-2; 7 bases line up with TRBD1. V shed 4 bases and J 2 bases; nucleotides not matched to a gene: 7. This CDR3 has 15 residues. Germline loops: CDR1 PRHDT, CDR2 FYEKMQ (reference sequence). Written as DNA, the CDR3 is TGTGCCAGCAGCTCCCGACAGGGATGGAACTATGGCTACACCTTC. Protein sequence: CASSSRQGWNYGYTF.

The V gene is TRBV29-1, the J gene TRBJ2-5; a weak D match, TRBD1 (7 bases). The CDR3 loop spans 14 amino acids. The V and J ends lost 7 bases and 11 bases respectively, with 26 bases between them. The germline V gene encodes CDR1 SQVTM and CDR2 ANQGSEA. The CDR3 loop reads CSAMTGRGTDTQYF. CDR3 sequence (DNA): TGCAGCGCTATGACAGGGCGGGGCACAGATACGCAGTACTTC.

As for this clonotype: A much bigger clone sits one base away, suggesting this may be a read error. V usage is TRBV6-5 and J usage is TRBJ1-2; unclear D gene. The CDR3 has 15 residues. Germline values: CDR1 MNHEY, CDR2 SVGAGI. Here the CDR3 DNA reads TGTGCCGGCAGTTACTCGAAGGATTCGGCCTATGGCTACACCTTC. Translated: CAGSYSKDSAYGYTF.

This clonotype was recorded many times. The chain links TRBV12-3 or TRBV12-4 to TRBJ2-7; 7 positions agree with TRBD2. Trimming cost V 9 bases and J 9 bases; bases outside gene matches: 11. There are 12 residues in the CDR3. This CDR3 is CASKRGDQAQYF. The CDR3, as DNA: TGTGCCAGTAAGCGGGGAGACCAAGCGCAGTACTTC.

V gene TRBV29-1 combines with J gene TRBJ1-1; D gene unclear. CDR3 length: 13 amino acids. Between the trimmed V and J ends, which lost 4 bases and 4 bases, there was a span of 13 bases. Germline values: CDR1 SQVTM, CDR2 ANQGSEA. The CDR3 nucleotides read TGCAGCGTTGTGCTAGCGGAGACCACTGAAGCTTTCTTT. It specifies CSVVLAETTEAFF.

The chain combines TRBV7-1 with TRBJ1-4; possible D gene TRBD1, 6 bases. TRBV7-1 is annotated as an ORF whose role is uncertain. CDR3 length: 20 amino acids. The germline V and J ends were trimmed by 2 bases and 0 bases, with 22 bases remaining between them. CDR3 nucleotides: TGTGCCAGCAGCTCAACCACCACGTTAATGCGGGGGCCAACTAATGAAAAACTGTTTTTT. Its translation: CASSSTTTLMRGPTNEKLFF.